The rows below give T cell receptor beta chains drawn from one sample of a study of regulatory T cells in long-lasting Graves disease. TCRdb passed the multiplex PCR reads through MiXCR, listing each CDR3 protein once. The table lists about 360,000 distinct CDR3 sequences, 15% to 20% of them singletons, with around 21% in the top ten. These same records also appear under a second study, on T cells in Graves' hyperthyroidism and ophthalmopathy.

This sample comprised peripheral blood mononuclear cells (PBMCs), obtained at new diagnosis, from a patient treated with antithyroid drugs. The receptors were gathered from a woman aged 18-29 years with Graves disease. The CDR3 runs from the conserved cysteine through the conserved F or W. D genes are given only for firm matches. The size entry is marked missing in some rows and otherwise reads once, few, many or a size class.

abundance,d_gene,v_gene,j_gene,CDR3nt,CDR3aa
many,.,TRBV6-1,TRBJ1-1,TGTGCCAGCTGGGTGAGGATCACTGAAGCTTTCTTT,CASWVRITEAFF
many,.,TRBV10-3,TRBJ2-1,TGTGCCATCAGTGGGCGGGCCCCCGGCAATGAGCAGTTCTTC,CAISGRAPGNEQFF
.,TRBD2,TRBV19,TRBJ2-1,TGTGCCAGTAGTATATTCCGGACTAGCGGGAGTGAGCAGTTCTTC,CASSIFRTSGSEQFF
many,.,TRBV6-1,TRBJ2-1,TGTGCCAGCAGTGAAGCCCTAAGGAGCAATGAGCAGTTCTTC,CASSEALRSNEQFF
.,.,TRBV28,TRBJ1-4,TGTGCCAGCAGTTTTGGAAGTTTCGGGATCTGGCCCAATTACAATGAGAAACTGTTTTTT,CASSFGSFGIWPNYNEKLFF
many,TRBD1,TRBV2,TRBJ1-4,TGTGCCAGCAGGAGACAGGGGGCGACTAATGAAAAACTGTTTTTT,CASRRQGATNEKLFF
many,.,TRBV2,TRBJ1-6,TGTGCCAGCAGTGACCGGCAAAATTCACCCCTCCACTTT,CASSDRQNSPLHF
many,TRBD1,TRBV20-1,TRBJ2-4,TGCAGTGCTCATGACAGGGGGATGGCCAAAAACATTCAGTACTTC,CSAHDRGMAKNIQYF
few,.,TRBV6-1,TRBJ2-7,TGTGCCAGCAGTGTTCTCCCGGACAGAGAGCAGTACTTC,CASSVLPDREQYF
few,.,TRBV6-2/TRBV6-3,TRBJ1-6,TGTGCCAGCACCATGGCAAGACAAATTGGCTCACCCCTCCACTTT,CASTMARQIGSPLHF
many,TRBD1,TRBV12-3/TRBV12-4,TRBJ2-3,TGCTCCGGACAGGGTCGCACAGATACGCAGTATTTT,CSGQGRTDTQYF
few,.,TRBV19,TRBJ1-2,TGTGCCACCGGCCCCTCGGACTATGGCTACACCTTC,CATGPSDYGYTF
.,.,TRBV28,TRBJ2-7,TGTGCCAGCAGTACAGGGTCCCACGAGGAGTACTTC,CASSTGSHEEYF
many,TRBD1,TRBV2,TRBJ1-1,TGTGCCAGCACCCAGGGACAGGGGAACACTGAAGCTTTCTTT,CASTQGQGNTEAFF
many,TRBD1,TRBV7-3,TRBJ2-1,TGTGCCAGCAAGGGGGCTGGCAATGAGCAGTTCTTC,CASKGAGNEQFF
many,.,TRBV2,TRBJ1-2,TGTGCCAGCAGTCTCGGCAGAGCGTTCTATGGCTACACCTTC,CASSLGRAFYGYTF
few,.,TRBV6-2/TRBV6-3,TRBJ2-2,TGTGCCAGCAGTTACCCACCAGGGCTGCGGAACACCGGGGAGCTGTTTTTT,CASSYPPGLRNTGELFF
many,TRBD2,TRBV3-1,TRBJ2-5,TGTGCCAGCAGCCACTACGGACTAAGCGGGGGAGCTGAGACCCAGTACTTC,CASSHYGLSGGAETQYF
many,TRBD2,TRBV6-4,TRBJ2-3,TGTGCCAGCAGTGACGGGGCTAGCGGGGGAACAGATACGCAGTATTTT,CASSDGASGGTDTQYF
many,.,TRBV27,TRBJ2-3,TGTGCCAGCAGTCTCAACGGACAGCTCACAGATACGCAGTATTTT,CASSLNGQLTDTQYF
.,.,TRBV20-1,TRBJ2-2,TGCAGTGCTAGTTTAGGCGGATGGAACACCGGGGAGCTGTTTTTT,CSASLGGWNTGELFF
.,.,TRBV2,TRBJ2-3,TGTGCCAGCAGCTGGACGACTACTTCCTCAGAGACGCAGTATTTT,CASSWTTTSSETQYF
.,.,TRBV19,TRBJ1-2,TGTGCCAGTAAATCAGATACCTCCTATGGCTACACCTTC,CASKSDTSYGYTF
.,.,TRBV7-9,TRBJ1-1,TGTGCCAGCAGCTTATTTGGGGAAAGCACTGAAGCTTTCTTT,CASSLFGESTEAFF
many,TRBD1,TRBV10-3,TRBJ1-2,TGTGCCATCAGTGAGTCCTCAGGGGGTGGCTACACCTTC,CAISESSGGGYTF